This TCR beta chain was found in a study of blood T cell repertoires in COVID-19. Background on the study: From T cells, B-cell-depleted T cells, or PBMCs came the material, which was cDNA or gDNA.

Cohort allocation depended upon clinical history that participants reported. Recovered participants had two consecutive negative NP/OP PCR tests, healthcare professional clearance, or symptom resolution. V was clipped by 0 bases and J by 7 bases; unmatched bases: 4. Per germline, CDR1 MNHEY and CDR2 SVGAGI. The CDR3 is 15 amino acids. This clone has just one count. In the original processing: For nucleated cells, counts were estimated from reference gene primer amplification. Sequenced by immunoSEQ multiplex PCR; TCRdb stores in-frame clones only, minus some. V and J calls and clone size are those listed in that table; D and trimming were worked out from the DNA. The table lists roughly 170,000 clones, more than 75% of them singletons.

The clonotype was recovered from a woman aged 45-65 years who had recovered from COVID-19. The chain combines TRBV6-5 with TRBJ2-1, with TRBD2 identical over 9 bases. The material sequenced was PBMCs or T cells enriched from blood (not recorded which). The CDR3 sequence is CASSYSGTSFNEQFF. The CDR3 DNA reads as TGTGCCAGCAGTTACTCGGGGACTAGCTTTAATGAGCAGTTCTTC.